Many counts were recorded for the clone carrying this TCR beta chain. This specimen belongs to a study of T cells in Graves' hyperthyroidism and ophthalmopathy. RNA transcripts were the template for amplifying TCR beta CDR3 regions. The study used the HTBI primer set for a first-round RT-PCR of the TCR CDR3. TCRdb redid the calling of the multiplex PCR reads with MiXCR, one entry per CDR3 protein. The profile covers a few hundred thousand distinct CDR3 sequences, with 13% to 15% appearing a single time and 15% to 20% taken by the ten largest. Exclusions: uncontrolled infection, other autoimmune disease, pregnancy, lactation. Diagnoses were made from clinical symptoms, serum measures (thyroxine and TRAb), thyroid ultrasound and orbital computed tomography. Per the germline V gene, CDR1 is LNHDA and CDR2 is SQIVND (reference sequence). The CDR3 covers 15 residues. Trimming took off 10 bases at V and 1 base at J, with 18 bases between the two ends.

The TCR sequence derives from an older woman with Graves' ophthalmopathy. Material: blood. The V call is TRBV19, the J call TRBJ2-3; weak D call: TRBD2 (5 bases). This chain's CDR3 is CATVPGGSGTDTQYF. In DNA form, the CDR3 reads TGTGCCACCGTGCCCGGTGGTAGCGGCACAGATACGCAGTATTTT.